This T cell receptor beta chain was found in a study of blood T cell repertoires in COVID-19. The wider study: Acute and convalescent COVID-19 specimens originated in the United States, Italy and Spain. Sources were T cells, B-cell-depleted T cells, or PBMCs; the material itself was cDNA or gDNA.

With 3 bases clipped from V and 4 bases from J, the junction kept 2 bases outside the gene matches. CDR3 size: 14 residues. Germline V gene lookup returns CDR1 ENHRY and CDR2 SYGVKD. Original data processing: Reference gene primer amplification in the assay estimated nucleated cell counts. Data came from immunoSEQ multiplex PCR; TCRdb stores just in-frame clones and leaves some out. Clonal size and the V and J genes are those of that table, whereas D and trimming came from the DNA. The sample lists about 200,000 clones, around 80% occurring once. The genes are TRBV10-3 and TRBJ1-2; 10 bases fit TRBD1. The sequencing sample was made of peripheral blood. This sequence was found in a woman in her 70s with acute or convalescent COVID-19. CDR3 loop: CAISDRDRGYGYTF. DNA for the CDR3: TGTGCCATCAGTGACAGGGACAGGGGCTATGGCTACACCTTC.